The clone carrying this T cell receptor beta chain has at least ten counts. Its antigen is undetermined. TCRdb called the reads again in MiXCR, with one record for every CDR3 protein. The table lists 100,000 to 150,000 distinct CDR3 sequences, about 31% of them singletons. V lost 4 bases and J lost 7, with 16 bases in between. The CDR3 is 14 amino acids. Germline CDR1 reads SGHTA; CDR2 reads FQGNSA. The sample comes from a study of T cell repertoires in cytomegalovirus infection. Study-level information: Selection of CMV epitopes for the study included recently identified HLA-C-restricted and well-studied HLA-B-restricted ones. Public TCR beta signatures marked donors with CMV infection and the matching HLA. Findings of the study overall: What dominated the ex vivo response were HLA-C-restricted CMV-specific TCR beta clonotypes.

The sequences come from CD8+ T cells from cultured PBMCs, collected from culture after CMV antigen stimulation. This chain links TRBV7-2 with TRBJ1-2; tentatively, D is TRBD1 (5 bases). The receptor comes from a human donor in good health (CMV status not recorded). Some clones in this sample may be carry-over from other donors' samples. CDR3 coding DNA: TGTGCCAGCAGCTCGGGTCCGGGGGATGGTGGCTACACCTTC. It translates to CASSSGPGDGGYTF.